This is a list of T cell receptor beta chains from one sample in a study of blood T cell repertoires in COVID-19. Some clones are missing from TCRdb's copy, which holds only in-frame ones; the method was immunoSEQ multiplex PCR. The table shows tens of thousands of clones, with under 85% occurring only once. The sample consisted of peripheral blood. These TCRs come from a man aged 60 to 69 with active COVID-19. Both conserved end residues are part of each CDR3.

j_call v_call cdr3_aa
TRBJ2-4 TRBV7-2 CASSTGERANIQYF
TRBJ2-2 TRBV29-1 CSVRGTGKKNTGELFF
TRBJ1-1 TRBV4-2 CASSQDPFLNTEAFF
TRBJ2-1 TRBV3-1/TRBV3-2 CASSNSGSSYNEQFF
TRBJ1-2 TRBV10-3 CAISETTGKYGYTF
TRBJ2-3 TRBV5-1 CASSFRTSGYTDTQYF
TRBJ2-7 TRBV19 CASSLGQPPYEQYF
TRBJ2-2 TRBV4-2 CASSQDLCGSGNTGELFF
TRBJ2-7 TRBV19 CASSLTGVFPYEQYF
TRBJ1-2 TRBV7-2 CASDLANYGYTF
TRBJ2-1 TRBV5-1 CASSIQGANEQFF
TRBJ1-6 TRBV7-9 CASSSRTGTGEAPLHF
TRBJ2-5 TRBV30 CAWSGSNQETQYF
TRBJ2-1 TRBV6-4 CASSDPAKRGGEQFF
TRBJ2-3 TRBV27 CASSLDLSGTQYF
TRBJ2-1 TRBV5-1 CASSSPTLNEQFF
TRBJ2-7 TRBV28 CASSLSGLAYEQYF
TRBJ2-7 TRBV3-1/TRBV3-2 CASSHTGPIYEQYF
TRBJ2-4 TRBV4-1 CASSQDSVGRGNIQYF
TRBJ2-2 TRBV18 CASSTKNIGELFF
TRBJ1-1 TRBV19 CASMQGGTEAFF
TRBJ2-3 TRBV20-1 CSASSERTDTQYF
TRBJ2-7 TRBV12-3/TRBV12-4 CASSPDSSYEQYF
TRBJ2-7 TRBV11-2 CASSPIVYSRRSYEQYF
TRBJ1-5 TRBV6-5 CASSKPGQNQPQHF
TRBJ2-1 TRBV28 CASSSAGGLKFF
TRBJ2-1 TRBV10-3 CATFGPPGDEQFF
TRBJ1-1 TRBV18 CASSPQDTGMNTEAFF
TRBJ1-1 TRBV11-2 CASSGEGVRNTEAFF
TRBJ2-5 TRBV2 CASFKETQYF
TRBJ2-5 TRBV10-3 CAISAKASGRGETQYF
TRBJ2-7 TRBV7-8 CASSLGAGTVTYEQYF
TRBJ1-1 TRBV19 CASSPQGAMNTEAFF
TRBJ2-3 TRBV2 CASSPSPAGGTDTQYF
TRBJ2-7 TRBV6-6 CASRVGVYEQYF
TRBJ2-7 TRBV4-1 CASSQGTGARYYEQYF
TRBJ2-3 TRBV7-8 CASSLGLRTSGRDTQYF
TRBJ2-5 TRBV2 CASSRQGAGFTQETQYF
TRBJ2-2 TRBV24-1 CATSDLAGTGRTGELFF
TRBJ2-7 TRBV30 CAWNRGFDYEQYF
TRBJ2-1 TRBV6-5 CASSYPPGAGTNEQFF
TRBJ2-7 TRBV11-3 CASSDTLSSAQYF